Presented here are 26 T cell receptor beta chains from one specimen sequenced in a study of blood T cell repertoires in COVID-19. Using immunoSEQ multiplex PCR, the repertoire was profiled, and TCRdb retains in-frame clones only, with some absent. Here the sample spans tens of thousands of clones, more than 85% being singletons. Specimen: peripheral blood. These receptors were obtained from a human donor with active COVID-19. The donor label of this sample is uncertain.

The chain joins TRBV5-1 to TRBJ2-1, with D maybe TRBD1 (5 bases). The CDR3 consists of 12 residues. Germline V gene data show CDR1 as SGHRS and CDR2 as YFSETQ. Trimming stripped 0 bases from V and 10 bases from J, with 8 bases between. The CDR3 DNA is TGCGCCAGCAGCTTGGCAGGGCGGGAGCAGTTCTTC. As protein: CASSLAGREQFF.

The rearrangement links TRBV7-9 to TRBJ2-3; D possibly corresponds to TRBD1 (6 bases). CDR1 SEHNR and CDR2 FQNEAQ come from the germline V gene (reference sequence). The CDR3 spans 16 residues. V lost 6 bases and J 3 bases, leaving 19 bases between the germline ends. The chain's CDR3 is CASRRGGERATDTQYF. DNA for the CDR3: TGTGCCAGCAGACGAGGGGGAGAGAGGGCAACAGATACGCAGTATTTT.

CDR3 sequence reads: CASSLGSSGNQPQHF. CDR3 nucleotides: TGTGCCAGCAGTTTGGGGTCTAGCGGCAATCAGCCCCAGCATTTT. The gene calls are TRBV28 and TRBJ1-5; D gene unclear. The CDR3 contains 15 residues. Germline lookup yields CDR1 MDHEN and CDR2 SYDVKM. Deletions cut 3 bases from V and 2 bases from J, with 11 bases between.

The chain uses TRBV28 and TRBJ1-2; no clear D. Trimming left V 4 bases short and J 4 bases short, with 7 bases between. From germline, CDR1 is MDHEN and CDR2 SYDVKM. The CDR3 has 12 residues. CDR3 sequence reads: CASSSQIYGYTF. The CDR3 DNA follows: TGTGCCAGCAGTTCACAGATCTATGGCTACACCTTC.

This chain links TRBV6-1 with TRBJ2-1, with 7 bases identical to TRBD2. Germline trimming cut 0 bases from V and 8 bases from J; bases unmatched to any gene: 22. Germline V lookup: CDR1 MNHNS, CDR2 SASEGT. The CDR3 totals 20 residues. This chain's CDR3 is CASSEATRTHLSGVVDEQFF. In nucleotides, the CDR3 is TGTGCCAGCAGTGAAGCGACACGGACTCATTTGAGCGGGGTAGTAGATGAGCAGTTCTTC.

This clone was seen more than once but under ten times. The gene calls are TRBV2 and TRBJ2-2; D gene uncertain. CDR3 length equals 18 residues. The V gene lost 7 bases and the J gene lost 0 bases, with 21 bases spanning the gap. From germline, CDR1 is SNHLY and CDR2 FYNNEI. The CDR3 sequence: CASTELSNNPANTGELFF. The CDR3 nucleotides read TGTGCCAGCACTGAGCTTAGCAATAATCCGGCGAACACCGGGGAGCTGTTTTTT.

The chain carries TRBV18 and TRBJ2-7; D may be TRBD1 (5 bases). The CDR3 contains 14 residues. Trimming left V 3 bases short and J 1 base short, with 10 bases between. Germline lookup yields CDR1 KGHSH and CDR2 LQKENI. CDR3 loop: CASSPLGASYEQYF. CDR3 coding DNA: TGTGCCAGCTCACCCTTAGGGGCGTCCTACGAGCAGTACTTC.

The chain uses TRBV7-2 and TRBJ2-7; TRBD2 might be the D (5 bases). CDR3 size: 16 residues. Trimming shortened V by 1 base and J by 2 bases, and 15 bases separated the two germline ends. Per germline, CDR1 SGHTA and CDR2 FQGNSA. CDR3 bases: TGTGCCAGCAGCTTAGAAGGACTCCGCTTCACCTACGAGCAGTACTTC. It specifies CASSLEGLRFTYEQYF.

The CDR3 spells CASTPRGGNYGYTF. The CDR3 DNA sequence: TGCGCCAGTACGCCGAGGGGGGGAAACTATGGCTACACCTTC. The chain carries TRBV4-1 and TRBJ1-2; D may be TRBD1 (6 bases). There are 14 residues in the CDR3. Germline-derived CDR1 and CDR2 are MGHRA and YSYEKL. V was pared by 9 bases and J by 2 bases, with 16 bases between.

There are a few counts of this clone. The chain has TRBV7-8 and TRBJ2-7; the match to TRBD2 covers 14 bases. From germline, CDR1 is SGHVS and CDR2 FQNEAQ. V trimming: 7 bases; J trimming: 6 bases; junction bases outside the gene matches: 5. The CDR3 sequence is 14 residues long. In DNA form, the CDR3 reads TGTGCCAGCATCGGGACTAGCGGGAGTTTCGAGCAGTACTTC. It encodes CASIGTSGSFEQYF.

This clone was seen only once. The CDR3 spells CASSLDRDNEQFF. The CDR3 bases are TGTGCCAGCAGCTTAGACAGGGACAATGAGCAGTTCTTC. The chain carries TRBV7-9 and TRBJ2-1; maybe TRBD1 (6 bases). The germline V gene has CDR1 SEHNR and CDR2 FQNEAQ (reference sequence). The V and J ends lost 1 base and 5 bases respectively, with 6 bases between them. The CDR3 totals 13 residues.

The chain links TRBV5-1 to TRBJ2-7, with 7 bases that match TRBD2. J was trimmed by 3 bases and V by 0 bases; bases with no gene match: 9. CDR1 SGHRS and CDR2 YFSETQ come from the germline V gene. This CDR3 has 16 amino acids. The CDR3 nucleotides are TGCGCCAGCAGCTTGGGGGCGGCTAGCGGATACTACGAGCAGTACTTC. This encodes CASSLGAASGYYEQYF.

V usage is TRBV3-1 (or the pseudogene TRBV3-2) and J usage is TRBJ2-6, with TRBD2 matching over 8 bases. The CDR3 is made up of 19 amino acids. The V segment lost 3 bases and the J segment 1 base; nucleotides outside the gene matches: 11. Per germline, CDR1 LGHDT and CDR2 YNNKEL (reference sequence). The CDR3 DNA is TGTGCCAGCAGCCAGTCCATTAGGACTAGCCAATCTGGGGCCAACGTCCTGACTTTC. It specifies CASSQSIRTSQSGANVLTF.

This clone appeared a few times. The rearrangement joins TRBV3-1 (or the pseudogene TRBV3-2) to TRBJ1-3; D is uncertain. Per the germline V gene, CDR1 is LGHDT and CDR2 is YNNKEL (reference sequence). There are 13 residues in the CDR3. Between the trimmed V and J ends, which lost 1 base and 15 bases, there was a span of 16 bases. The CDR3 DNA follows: TGTGCCAGCAGCCAAGTACATGGCGCGGGAGAATATTTT. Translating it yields CASSQVHGAGEYF.

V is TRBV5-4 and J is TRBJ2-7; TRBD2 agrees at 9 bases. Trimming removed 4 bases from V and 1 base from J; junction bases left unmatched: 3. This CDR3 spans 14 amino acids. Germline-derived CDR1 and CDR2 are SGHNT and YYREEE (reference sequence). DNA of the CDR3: TGTGCCAGCAGCACCAGCGGGGGGTCCTACGAGCAGTACTTC. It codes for CASSTSGGSYEQYF.

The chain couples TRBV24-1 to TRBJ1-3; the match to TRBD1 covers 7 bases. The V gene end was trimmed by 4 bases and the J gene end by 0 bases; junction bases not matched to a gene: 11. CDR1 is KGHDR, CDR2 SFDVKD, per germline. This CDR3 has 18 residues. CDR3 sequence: CATSDLGGQMNSGNTIYF. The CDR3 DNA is TGTGCCACCAGTGACCTGGGGGGACAGATGAACTCTGGAAACACCATATATTTT.

CDR3 in amino acids: CASTGGAWETQYF. The CDR3 region has the DNA TGTGCCAGCACGGGGGGCGCGTGGGAGACCCAGTACTTC. The chain combines TRBV13 with TRBJ2-5, with D possibly matching TRBD2 (7 bases). Germline V gene lookup returns CDR1 PRHDT and CDR2 FYEKMQ (reference sequence). Trimming took 7 bases from V and 5 from J, leaving 14 bases between them. This CDR3 region has 13 residues.

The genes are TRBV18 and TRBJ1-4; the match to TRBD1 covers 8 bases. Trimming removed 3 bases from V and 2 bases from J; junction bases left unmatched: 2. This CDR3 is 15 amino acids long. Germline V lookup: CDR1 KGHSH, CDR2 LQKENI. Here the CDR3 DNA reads TGTGCCAGCTCACCTAGGACAGGGACTAATGAAAAACTGTTTTTT. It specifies CASSPRTGTNEKLFF.

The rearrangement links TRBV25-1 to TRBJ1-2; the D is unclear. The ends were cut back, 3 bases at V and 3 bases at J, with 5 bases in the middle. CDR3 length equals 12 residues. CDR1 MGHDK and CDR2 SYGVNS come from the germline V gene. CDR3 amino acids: CASSEADYGYTF. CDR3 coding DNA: TGTGCCAGCAGTGAGGCCGACTATGGCTACACCTTC.

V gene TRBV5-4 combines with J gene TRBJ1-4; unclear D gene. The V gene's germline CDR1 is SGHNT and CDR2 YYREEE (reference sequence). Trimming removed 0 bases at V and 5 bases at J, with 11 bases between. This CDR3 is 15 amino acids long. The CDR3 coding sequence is TGTGCCAGCAGCTTGGACCCGTCAGGAAATGAAAAACTGTTTTTT. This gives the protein CASSLDPSGNEKLFF.

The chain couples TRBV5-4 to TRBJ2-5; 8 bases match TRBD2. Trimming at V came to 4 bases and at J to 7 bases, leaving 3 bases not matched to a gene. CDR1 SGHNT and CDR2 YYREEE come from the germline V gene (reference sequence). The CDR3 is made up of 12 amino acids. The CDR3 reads CASSGAGGTQYF. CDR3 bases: TGTGCCAGCAGCGGGGCGGGGGGGACCCAGTACTTC.

CDR3 sequence: CASSPGQRQETQYF. The CDR3 region has the DNA TGTGCCAGCAGCCCAGGACAGCGTCAAGAGACCCAGTACTTC. The gene calls are TRBV7-2 and TRBJ2-5; TRBD1 is a possible D gene (6 bases). Germline values: CDR1 SGHTA, CDR2 FQGNSA. CDR3 length: 14 residues. The ends were cut back, 5 bases at V and 2 bases at J, with 12 bases in the middle.

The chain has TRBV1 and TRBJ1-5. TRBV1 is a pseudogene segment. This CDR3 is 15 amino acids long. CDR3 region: CTSTTLGVLSQPQHF. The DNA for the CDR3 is TGCACCAGCACTACCCTCGGGGTTCTAAGTCAGCCCCAGCATTTT.

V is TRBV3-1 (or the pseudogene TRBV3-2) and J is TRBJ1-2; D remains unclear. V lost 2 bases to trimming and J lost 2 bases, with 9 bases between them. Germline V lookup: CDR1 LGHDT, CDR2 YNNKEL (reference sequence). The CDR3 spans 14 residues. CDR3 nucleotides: TGTGCCAGCAGCCAATTTTCGGTCAACTATGGCTACACCTTC. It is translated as CASSQFSVNYGYTF.

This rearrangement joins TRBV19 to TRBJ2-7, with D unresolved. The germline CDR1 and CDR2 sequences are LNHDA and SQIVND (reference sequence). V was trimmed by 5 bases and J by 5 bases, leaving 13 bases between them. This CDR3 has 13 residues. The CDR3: CASSPTKADEQYF. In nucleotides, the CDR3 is TGTGCCAGTAGTCCCACGAAGGCGGACGAGCAGTACTTC.

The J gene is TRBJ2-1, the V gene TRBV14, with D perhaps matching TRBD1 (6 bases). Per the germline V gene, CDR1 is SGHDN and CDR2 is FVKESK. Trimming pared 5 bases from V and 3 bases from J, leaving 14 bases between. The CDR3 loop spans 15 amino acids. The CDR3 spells CASSELRDNYNEQFF. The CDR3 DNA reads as TGTGCCAGCAGCGAACTTCGGGACAACTACAATGAGCAGTTCTTC. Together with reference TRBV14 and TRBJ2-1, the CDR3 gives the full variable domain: EAGVTQFPSHSVIEKGQTVTLRCDPISGHDNLYWYRRVMGKEIKFLLHFVKESKQDESGMPNNRFLAERTGGTYSTLKVQPAELEDSGVYFCASSELRDNYNEQFFGPGTRLTVL.